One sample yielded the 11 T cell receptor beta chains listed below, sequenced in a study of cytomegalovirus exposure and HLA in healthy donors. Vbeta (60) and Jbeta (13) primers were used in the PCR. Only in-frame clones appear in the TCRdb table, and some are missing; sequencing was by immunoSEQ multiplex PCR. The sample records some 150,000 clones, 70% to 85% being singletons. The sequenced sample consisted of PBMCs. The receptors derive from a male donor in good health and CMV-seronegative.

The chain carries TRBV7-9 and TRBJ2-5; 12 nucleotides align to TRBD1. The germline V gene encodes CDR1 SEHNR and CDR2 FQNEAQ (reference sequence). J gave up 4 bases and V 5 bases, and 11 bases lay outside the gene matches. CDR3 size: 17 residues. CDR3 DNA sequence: TGTGCCAGCAGCGGACCGGGACAGGGGGCAATGGGAGAGACCCAGTACTTC. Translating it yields CASSGPGQGAMGETQYF.

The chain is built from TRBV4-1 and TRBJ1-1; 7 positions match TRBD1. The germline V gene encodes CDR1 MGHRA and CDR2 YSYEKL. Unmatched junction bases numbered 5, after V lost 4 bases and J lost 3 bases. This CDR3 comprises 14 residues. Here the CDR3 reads CASSRQGWDTEAFF. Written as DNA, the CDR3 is TGCGCCAGCAGCCGACAGGGATGGGACACTGAAGCTTTCTTT.

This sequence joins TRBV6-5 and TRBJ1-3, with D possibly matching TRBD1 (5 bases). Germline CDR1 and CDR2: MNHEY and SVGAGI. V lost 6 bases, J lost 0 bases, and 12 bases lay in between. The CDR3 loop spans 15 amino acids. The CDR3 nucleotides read TGTGCCAGCAGAACAGACAGATACTCTGGAAACACCATATATTTT. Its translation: CASRTDRYSGNTIYF.

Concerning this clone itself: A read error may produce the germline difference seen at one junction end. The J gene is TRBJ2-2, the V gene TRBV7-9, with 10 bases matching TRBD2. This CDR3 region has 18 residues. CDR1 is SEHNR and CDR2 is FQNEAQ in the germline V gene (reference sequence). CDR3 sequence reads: CSSSLAGLAFSQGGELFF. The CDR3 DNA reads TGTTCCAGCAGCTTAGCGGGACTAGCGTTTTCCCAGGGCGGGGAGCTGTTTTTT.

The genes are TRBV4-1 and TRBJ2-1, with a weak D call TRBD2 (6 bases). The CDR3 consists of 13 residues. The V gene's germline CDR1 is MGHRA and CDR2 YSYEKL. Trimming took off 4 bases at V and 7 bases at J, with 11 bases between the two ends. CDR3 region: CASSRGTLNEQFF. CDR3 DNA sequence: TGCGCCAGCAGCCGCGGGACTCTTAATGAGCAGTTCTTC.

The CDR3 region has the DNA TGTGCCATCAGTGAGTCCCCGACGGGGTCGACGGATGGCTACACCTTC. Translated, it gives CAISESPTGSTDGYTF. The chain has TRBV10-3 and TRBJ1-2; D call uncertain. The CDR3 sequence is 16 residues long. V lost 0 bases and J lost 6, with 17 bases in between. Per the germline V gene, CDR1 is ENHRY and CDR2 is SYGVKD.

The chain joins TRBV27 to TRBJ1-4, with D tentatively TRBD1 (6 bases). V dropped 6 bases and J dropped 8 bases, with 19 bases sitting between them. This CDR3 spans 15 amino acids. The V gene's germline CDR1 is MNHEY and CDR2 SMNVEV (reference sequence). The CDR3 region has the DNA TGTGCCAGCAGCTCCCTACAAGGGGGACTAGAAAAACTGTTTTTT. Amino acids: CASSSLQGGLEKLFF.

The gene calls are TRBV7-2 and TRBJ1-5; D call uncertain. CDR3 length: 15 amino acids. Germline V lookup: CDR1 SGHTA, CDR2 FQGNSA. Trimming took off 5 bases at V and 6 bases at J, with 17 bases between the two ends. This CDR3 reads CASSRSGPVGQPQHF. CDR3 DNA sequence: TGTGCCAGCAGCCGTAGCGGGCCAGTGGGTCAGCCCCAGCATTTT.

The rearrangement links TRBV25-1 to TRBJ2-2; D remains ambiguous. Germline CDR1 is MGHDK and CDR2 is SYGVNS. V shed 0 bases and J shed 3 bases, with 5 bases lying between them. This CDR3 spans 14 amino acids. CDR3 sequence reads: CASSEYLDTGELFF. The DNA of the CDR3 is TGTGCCAGCAGTGAATATCTAGACACCGGGGAGCTGTTTTTT.

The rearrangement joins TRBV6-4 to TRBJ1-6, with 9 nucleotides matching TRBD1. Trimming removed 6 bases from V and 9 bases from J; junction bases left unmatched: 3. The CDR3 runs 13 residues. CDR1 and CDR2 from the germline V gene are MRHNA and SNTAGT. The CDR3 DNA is TGTGCCAGCAGCCCGGACAGGGGTTCACCCCTCCACTTT. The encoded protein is CASSPDRGSPLHF.

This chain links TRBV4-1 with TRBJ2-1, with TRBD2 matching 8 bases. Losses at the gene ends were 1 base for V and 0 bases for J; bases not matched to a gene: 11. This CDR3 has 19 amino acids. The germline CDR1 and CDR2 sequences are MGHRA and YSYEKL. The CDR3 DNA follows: TGCGCCAGCAGCCAAGTAGGAGCGGGAGAGATCGGCTCCTACAATGAGCAGTTCTTC. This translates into CASSQVGAGEIGSYNEQFF.